The rows below give T cell receptor beta chains drawn from one sample of a study of regulatory T cells in long-lasting Graves disease. TCRdb processed the multiplex PCR reads anew with MiXCR; each CDR3 protein has one entry. The table lists about 400,000 distinct CDR3 sequences, roughly a sixth of them singletons. The sequenced sample was peripheral blood mononuclear cells (PBMCs), obtained at new diagnosis, from a patient treated with antithyroid drugs. Receptors originate from a female donor with Graves disease. The CDR3 runs from the conserved cysteine through the conserved F or W. Each record gives: clone size, V gene, J gene, D gene, CDR3 DNA, CDR3 protein. D genes are given only for firm matches. Rows may omit the clone size; those that give it use once, few, many or a size class.

size: -; V: TRBV3-1; J: TRBJ1-6; D: -; DNA: TGTGCCAGCAGCCACACTGGACGGGGAGTTGGGTCACCCCTCCACTTT; CDR3: CASSHTGRGVGSPLHF
size: -; V: TRBV11-2; J: TRBJ2-7; D: -; DNA: TGTGCCAGCAGCAACCACCGGGACATAAAGCAGTACTTC; CDR3: CASSNHRDIKQYF
size: many; V: TRBV11-2; J: TRBJ1-1; D: -; DNA: TGTGCCAGCAGCTTATCGACCTTTAATCTGAACACTGAAGCTTTCTTT; CDR3: CASSLSTFNLNTEAFF
size: many; V: TRBV20-1; J: TRBJ2-3; D: TRBD1; DNA: TGCAGTGCTACCACACCGGGACAGGGGAGAGGGGATACGCAGTATTTT; CDR3: CSATTPGQGRGDTQYF
size: -; V: TRBV3-1; J: TRBJ2-3; D: TRBD2; DNA: TGTGCCAGCAGTTACAATGAGGCGGCGGGAGGCAGCACAGATACGCAGTATTTT; CDR3: CASSYNEAAGGSTDTQYF
size: many; V: TRBV3-1; J: TRBJ1-2; D: -; DNA: TGTGCCAGCAGCCAACCGGGAGGAAACTATGGCTACACCTTC; CDR3: CASSQPGGNYGYTF
size: many; V: TRBV7-3; J: TRBJ2-2; D: TRBD2; DNA: TGTGCCAGCAGCTTAATGGCGGGAGCGAACACCGGGGAGCTGTTTTTT; CDR3: CASSLMAGANTGELFF
size: many; V: TRBV7-2; J: TRBJ1-2; D: -; DNA: TGTGCCAGCACCCGGGGCACAGGCAACTATGGCTACACCTTC; CDR3: CASTRGTGNYGYTF
size: -; V: TRBV20-1; J: TRBJ1-1; D: -; DNA: TGCAGTGCTCTGCAGGGTTTCCTCACTGAAGCTTTCTTT; CDR3: CSALQGFLTEAFF
size: many; V: TRBV7-3; J: TRBJ2-1; D: TRBD2; DNA: TGTGCCAGCAGTCGACTAGCGGGGGGGAGCAATGAGCAGTTCTTC; CDR3: CASSRLAGGSNEQFF
size: many; V: TRBV28; J: TRBJ2-5; D: TRBD2; DNA: TGTGCCAGCGTAAGGACTAGCGGGCAGGGAGATAAGTACTTC; CDR3: CASVRTSGQGDKYF
size: -; V: TRBV6-2/TRBV6-3; J: TRBJ2-7; D: TRBD1; DNA: TGTGCCAGCAGTCCAACCCCGGGACAGACCTACGAGCAGTACTTC; CDR3: CASSPTPGQTYEQYF
size: -; V: TRBV12-3/TRBV12-4; J: TRBJ2-5; D: -; DNA: TGTGCCAGCAGTTACCCACAGTCGCGAATGACAGAATACCAAGAGACCCAGTACTTC; CDR3: CASSYPQSRMTEYQETQYF
size: many; V: TRBV27; J: TRBJ2-3; D: -; DNA: TGTGCCAGCAGTTCGCGGCGCGGGGGCGGTACAGATACGCAGTATTTT; CDR3: CASSSRRGGGTDTQYF
size: -; V: TRBV19; J: TRBJ2-1; D: -; DNA: TGTGCCAGTAGTATAGTTCGGGGAGCAGGTAATCGGTTTTACAATGAGCAGTTCTTC; CDR3: CASSIVRGAGNRFYNEQFF
size: many; V: TRBV5-1; J: TRBJ1-2; D: -; DNA: TGCGCCAGCAGCCCGCCGACCTCTCGAGGCTACACCTTC; CDR3: CASSPPTSRGYTF
size: many; V: TRBV3-1; J: TRBJ2-4; D: -; DNA: TGTGCCAGCAGCCAAGGACAGTCGCTAGCCAAAAACATTCAGTACTTC; CDR3: CASSQGQSLAKNIQYF
size: many; V: TRBV28; J: TRBJ1-3; D: TRBD1; DNA: TGTGCCAGCAGTTTATTAATGGGGCAGGGGGTTAACACCATATATTTT; CDR3: CASSLLMGQGVNTIYF
size: many; V: TRBV3-1; J: TRBJ2-2; D: -; DNA: TGTGCCAGCAGCCAAGTGGTCCTAGGGGCCGGGGAGCTGTTTTTT; CDR3: CASSQVVLGAGELFF
size: few; V: TRBV19; J: TRBJ1-1; D: -; DNA: TGTGCCAGTAGTATAGGCCCGGGAGTGAACACTGAAGCTTTCTTT; CDR3: CASSIGPGVNTEAFF
size: many; V: TRBV30; J: TRBJ2-5; D: TRBD2; DNA: TGTGCCTGGAGGACTAGCGGGAGGGAGACCCAGTACTTC; CDR3: CAWRTSGRETQYF
size: -; V: TRBV4-2; J: TRBJ2-1; D: TRBD2; DNA: TGTGCCAGCAGCCAAGAACCCGGACTAGCGGAACCCTACAATGAGCAGTTCTTC; CDR3: CASSQEPGLAEPYNEQFF
size: many; V: TRBV7-2; J: TRBJ2-1; D: -; DNA: TGTGCCAGCAGCCCTAGAGACAATGAGCAGTTCTTC; CDR3: CASSPRDNEQFF
size: many; V: TRBV20-1; J: TRBJ2-7; D: TRBD2; DNA: TGCAGTGCTACTATAGCGGGCGAATCCTACGAGCAGTACTTC; CDR3: CSATIAGESYEQYF
size: many; V: TRBV30; J: TRBJ1-1; D: -; DNA: TGTGCCTGGAGTGGGACCGCCGTCCACGGGGCTTTCTTT; CDR3: CAWSGTAVHGAFF
size: many; V: TRBV6-1; J: TRBJ1-2; D: TRBD1; DNA: TGTGCCAGCAGAACCACAGGGGCCTACTATGGCTACACCTTC; CDR3: CASRTTGAYYGYTF
size: few; V: TRBV5-1; J: TRBJ1-1; D: -; DNA: TGCGCCAGCAGCCCCTTGAAAGGGGCTGTCACTGAAGCTTTCTTT; CDR3: CASSPLKGAVTEAFF
size: few; V: TRBV5-1; J: TRBJ1-2; D: -; DNA: TGCGCCAGCAGCTTGGTTCGAGGGAACGGCTACACCTTC; CDR3: CASSLVRGNGYTF
size: many; V: TRBV12-3/TRBV12-4; J: TRBJ1-1; D: -; DNA: TGTGCCAGCAGTCCTTTATGGAACACTGAAGCTTTCTTT; CDR3: CASSPLWNTEAFF
size: many; V: TRBV3-1; J: TRBJ2-1; D: TRBD2; DNA: TGTGCCAGCAGCCCCCGGGGGGTTAGCAATGAGCAGTTCTTC; CDR3: CASSPRGVSNEQFF
size: many; V: TRBV2; J: TRBJ1-4; D: TRBD1; DNA: TGTGCCAGCAGTTTCCAGGGACAGTCTAATGAAAAACTGTTTTTT; CDR3: CASSFQGQSNEKLFF
size: -; V: TRBV27; J: TRBJ1-1; D: TRBD1; DNA: TGTGCCAGCAAAAGGGGGCGCACTGAAGCTTTCTTT; CDR3: CASKRGRTEAFF
size: many; V: TRBV5-1; J: TRBJ1-5; D: -; DNA: TGCGCCAGCAGCTTGGGCTCCGGGGATCAGCCCCAGCATTTT; CDR3: CASSLGSGDQPQHF
size: -; V: TRBV19; J: TRBJ1-5; D: -; DNA: TGTGCCAGTAGTATAGACAGGGGACCCACTCAGCCCCAGCATTTT; CDR3: CASSIDRGPTQPQHF
size: few; V: TRBV19; J: TRBJ1-5; D: -; DNA: TGTGCCAGTAGTCCCAGGACGGGTTCTCAGCCCCAGCATTTT; CDR3: CASSPRTGSQPQHF
size: few; V: TRBV12-5; J: TRBJ2-5; D: TRBD1; DNA: TGTGCTAGTGGGGTCGACAGGGGAGAGACCCAGTACTTC; CDR3: CASGVDRGETQYF
size: many; V: TRBV27; J: TRBJ2-6; D: TRBD2; DNA: TGTGCCAGCAGTTTACGACTAGCGGGACCTTATTTCTCTGGGGCCAACGTCCTGACTTTC; CDR3: CASSLRLAGPYFSGANVLTF